Each of the 21 T cell receptor beta chains below was sequenced from the same sample in a study of blood T cell repertoires in COVID-19. TCRdb keeps only in-frame clones here, not all; method: immunoSEQ multiplex PCR. The sample lists about 260,000 clones, 85% to 95% seen once, with about 3% in the top ten. Material: PBMCs or T cells enriched from blood (not recorded which). These receptors came from a man aged 40-49 years who had been exposed to COVID-19.

The rearrangement uses TRBV5-1 and TRBJ1-5; 7 bases match TRBD1. The germline gives CDR1 SGHRS, CDR2 YFSETQ. CDR3 size: 18 residues. Trimming cost V 0 bases and J 0 bases; bases outside gene matches: 9. This CDR3 is CASSLGPTGSYSNQPQHF. The CDR3 bases are TGCGCCAGCAGCTTGGGACCGACAGGGTCATATAGCAATCAGCCCCAGCATTTT.

This chain joins TRBV15 and TRBJ1-2, with 7 nucleotides matching TRBD1. This CDR3 comprises 13 residues. The junction had 10 bases not matched to a gene; V was cut back by 8 bases and J by 7 bases. CDR1 is LNHNV and CDR2 is YYDKDF in the germline V gene (reference sequence). The CDR3 DNA reads TGTGCCACCTCCCGACAGGGCGGTCGTGGCTACACCTTC. Protein sequence: CATSRQGGRGYTF.

This chain joins TRBV29-1 and TRBJ1-5; TRBD1 matches 7 bases. V shed 8 bases and J 2 bases; nucleotides not matched to a gene: 9. Germline CDR1 and CDR2: SQVTM and ANQGSEA. This CDR3 is built from 14 residues. CDR3 in DNA: TGCAGCTATCGAACAGGGGAAGGCAATCAGCCCCAGCATTTT. Protein product: CSYRTGEGNQPQHF.

The rearrangement links TRBV6-2 or TRBV6-3 to TRBJ2-3, with 9 bases fitting TRBD2. The CDR3 loop spans 16 amino acids. CDR1 and CDR2 (germline): MNHEY, SVGEGT. The ends lost 4 bases at V and 4 bases at J; junction bases unmatched: 9. CDR3 coding DNA: TGTGCCAGCAGTTTCGGCGGGAGCGGGAGGTCAGATACGCAGTATTTT. Its protein product is CASSFGGSGRSDTQYF.

The chain is built from TRBV29-1 and TRBJ2-3; TRBD2 aligns across 8 bases. The CDR3 runs 15 residues. The ends lost 5 bases at V and 2 bases at J; junction bases unmatched: 9. CDR1 is SQVTM, CDR2 ANQGSEA, per germline. In DNA form, the CDR3 reads TGCAGCGTTCTGCTTACTAGCGGAAACACAGATACGCAGTATTTT. This translates into CSVLLTSGNTDTQYF.

This clone was counted a single time. This chain joins TRBV5-1 and TRBJ2-7; TRBD2 agrees at 8 bases. Unmatched junction bases numbered 4, after V lost 0 bases and J lost 2 bases. CDR1 and CDR2 from the germline V gene are SGHRS and YFSETQ. The CDR3 extends over 15 amino acids. This chain's CDR3 is CASSLELAGPYEQYF. The CDR3 bases are TGCGCCAGCAGCTTGGAGCTAGCGGGTCCCTACGAGCAGTACTTC.

V gene TRBV10-3 combines with J gene TRBJ1-1; no definite D call. The CDR3 runs to 14 residues. V lost 0 bases, J lost 5 bases, and 10 bases lay in between. Germline loops: CDR1 ENHRY, CDR2 SYGVKD. CDR3 nucleotides: TGTGCCATCAGTGAGTCAGGCCTGAGGACTGAAGCTTTCTTT. This codes for CAISESGLRTEAFF.

This chain connects TRBV7-9 to TRBJ2-3; possible D gene TRBD2, 5 bases. V was clipped by 4 bases and J by 4 bases, with 12 bases between them. Germline V gene lookup returns CDR1 SEHNR and CDR2 FQNEAQ (reference sequence). This CDR3 has 14 amino acids. The CDR3 DNA reads TGTGCCAGCAGCTCCCTGGGGAGTGCAGATACGCAGTATTTT. Translated: CASSSLGSADTQYF.

The chain recombines TRBV12-5 with TRBJ1-3; 7 positions match TRBD1. Germline CDR1 and CDR2: LGHNT and FRNRAP. V shed 1 base and J 8 bases; nucleotides not matched to a gene: 14. The CDR3 sequence is 17 residues long. The CDR3 nucleotides read TGTGCTAGTGGTTTGGGGCAAGGGGGCGGAAGAGGAGACACCATATATTTT. Its translation: CASGLGQGGGRGDTIYF.

J is TRBJ1-1 and V is TRBV11-2; tentative D call: TRBD1 (5 bases). Trimming took 5 bases from V and 1 from J, leaving 17 bases between them. The CDR3 sequence is 16 residues long. Germline CDR1 SGHAT, CDR2 FQNNGV. The CDR3 bases are TGTGCCAGCAGCCCTCTATACAGGTTCCAGAACACTGAAGCTTTCTTT. Its translation: CASSPLYRFQNTEAFF. The variable domain in full, with the rest retrieved from reference TRBV11-2 and TRBJ1-1, is EAGVAQSPRYKIIEKRQSVAFWCNPISGHATLYWYQQILGQGPKLLIQFQNNGVVDDSQLPKDRFSAERLKGVDSTLKIQPAKLEDSAVYLCASSPLYRFQNTEAFFGQGTRLTVV.

V is TRBV5-5 and J is TRBJ1-5; unclear D gene. With 4 bases removed from V and 0 bases from J, the gap between germline ends came to 14 bases. The CDR3 consists of 16 residues. Germline CDR1 SGHKS, CDR2 YYEKEE (reference sequence). DNA for the CDR3: TGTGCCAGCAGCGCGGGCCAGCTATATAGCAATCAGCCCCAGCATTTT. It codes for CASSAGQLYSNQPQHF.

The genes are TRBV7-2 and TRBJ1-3; 9 bases agree with TRBD1. Germline CDR1 and CDR2: SGHTA and FQGNSA. The length of the CDR3 is 15 residues. The J segment lost 4 bases and the V segment lost 5 bases, leaving 6 bases of the junction unmatched. The CDR3 reads CASSLQGARGNTIYF. The CDR3 DNA follows: TGTGCCAGCAGCCTACAGGGGGCGAGGGGAAACACCATATATTTT.

This clone was counted a few times. The CDR3, as DNA: TGTGCCAGCAGCTTTAGCGGGAGTTCATACGAGCAGTACTTC. Translating gives CASSFSGSSYEQYF. The chain couples TRBV7-8 to TRBJ2-7; 9 bases are shared with TRBD2. The CDR3 runs 14 residues. The trim removed 3 bases at V and 4 bases at J, leaving 4 bases unmatched. In germline, CDR1 is SGHVS, CDR2 FQNEAQ. The full variable domain, with the rest looked up from reference TRBV7-8 and TRBJ2-7, is GAGVSQSPRYKVAKRGQDVALRCDPISGHVSLFWYQQALGQGPEFLTYFQNEAQLDKSGLPSDRFFAERPEGSVSTLKIQRTQQEDSAVYLCASSFSGSSYEQYFGPGTRLTVT.

The chain has TRBV19 and TRBJ2-1; 13 bases align to TRBD2. The germline V gene has CDR1 LNHDA and CDR2 SQIVND (reference sequence). The CDR3 is 16 amino acids. Trimming took 0 bases from V and 8 from J; bases not matched to a gene: 4. This CDR3 reads CASSIDFGLAGDEQFF. CDR3 bases: TGTGCCAGTAGTATAGATTTCGGACTAGCGGGAGATGAGCAGTTCTTC.

The J gene is TRBJ1-2, the V gene TRBV7-2; D call uncertain. Germline CDR1 SGHTA, CDR2 FQGNSA. The CDR3 spans 15 residues. Trimming shortened V by 1 base and J by 3 bases, and 12 bases separated the two germline ends. CDR3 bases: TGTGCCAGCAGCTTAGATCCCTTCAACTACTATGGCTACACCTTC. Its protein product is CASSLDPFNYYGYTF.

The chain employs TRBV29-1 and TRBJ1-2, with 8 nucleotides matching TRBD1. The V gene's germline CDR1 is SQVTM and CDR2 ANQGSEA. This CDR3 has 12 residues. The CDR3 here is CSGHVSGGGYTF. In nucleotides, the CDR3 is TGCAGTGGACACGTTTCAGGGGGCGGCTACACCTTC.

This clone turned up a few times. This rearrangement joins TRBV25-1 to TRBJ1-4; D not resolved. This CDR3 contains 13 residues. Germline V lookup: CDR1 MGHDK, CDR2 SYGVNS. The V end was cut by 3 bases, the J end by 8 bases, with 10 bases between. The CDR3 is CASSDIREEKLFF. The CDR3 DNA reads TGTGCCAGCAGTGATATCCGGGAGGAAAAACTGTTTTTT.

In its sample, this clone was seen once. The chain combines TRBV27 with TRBJ1-1; weak D call: TRBD1 (5 bases). V was pared by 5 bases and J by 2 bases, with 9 bases between. The germline gives CDR1 MNHEY, CDR2 SMNVEV (reference sequence). This CDR3 spans 13 amino acids. The CDR3 here is CASSLRENTEAFF. As DNA, the CDR3 is TGTGCCAGCAGTCTCAGGGAAAACACTGAAGCTTTCTTT.

The chain uses TRBV19 and TRBJ1-4; TRBD1 aligns across 9 bases. CDR3 size: 14 residues. From germline, CDR1 is LNHDA and CDR2 SQIVND (reference sequence). Trimming took 8 bases from V and 2 from J; bases not matched to a gene: 3. Here the CDR3 reads CASGTGKTNEKLFF. As DNA, the CDR3 is TGTGCCAGTGGGACAGGGAAGACTAATGAAAAACTGTTTTTT. Complete variable domain (other parts from reference TRBV19 and TRBJ1-4): DGGITQSPKYLFRKEGQNVTLSCEQNLNHDAMYWYRQDPGQGLRLIYYSQIVNDFQKGDIAEGYSVSREKKESFPLTVTSAQKNPTAFYLCASGTGKTNEKLFFGSGTQLSVL.

This clone was detected only once. The gene calls are TRBV7-2 and TRBJ1-4; a weak D match, TRBD1 (6 bases). V was trimmed by 5 bases and J by 7 bases, leaving 17 bases between them. CDR1 is SGHTA, CDR2 FQGNSA, per germline. CDR3 size: 15 residues. CDR3 loop: CASSPSPGAGEKLFF. The DNA of the CDR3 is TGTGCCAGCAGCCCCTCACCAGGGGCGGGTGAAAAACTGTTTTTT.

The V and J genes are TRBV28 and TRBJ2-7; TRBD2 matches 7 bases. Germline values: CDR1 MDHEN, CDR2 SYDVKM. The junction had 14 bases not matched to a gene; V was cut back by 2 bases and J by 7 bases. This CDR3 region has 16 residues. The CDR3 loop is CASSLVFGGGPGEQYF. The CDR3 DNA sequence: TGTGCCAGCAGTTTAGTTTTCGGGGGAGGGCCGGGGGAGCAGTACTTC.